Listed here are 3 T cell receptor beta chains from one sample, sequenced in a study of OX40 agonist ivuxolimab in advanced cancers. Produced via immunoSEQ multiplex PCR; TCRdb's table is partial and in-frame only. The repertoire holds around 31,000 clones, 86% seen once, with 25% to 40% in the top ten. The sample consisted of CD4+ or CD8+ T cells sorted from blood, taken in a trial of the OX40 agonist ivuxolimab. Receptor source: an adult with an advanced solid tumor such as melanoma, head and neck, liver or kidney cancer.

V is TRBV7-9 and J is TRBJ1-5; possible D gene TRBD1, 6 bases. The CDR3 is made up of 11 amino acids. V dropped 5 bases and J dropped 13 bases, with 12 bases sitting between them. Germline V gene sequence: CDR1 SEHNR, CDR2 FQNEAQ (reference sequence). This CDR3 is CASSPEGVQHF. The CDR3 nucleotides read TGTGCCAGCAGCCCGGAGGGGGTGCAGCATTTT.

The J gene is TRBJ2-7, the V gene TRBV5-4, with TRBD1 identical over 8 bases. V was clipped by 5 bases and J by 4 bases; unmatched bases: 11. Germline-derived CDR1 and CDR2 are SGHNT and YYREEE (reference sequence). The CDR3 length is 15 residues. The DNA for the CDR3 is TGTGCCAGCAGTTTCGGACAGGGCACGATTTACGAGCAGTACTTC. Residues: CASSFGQGTIYEQYF.

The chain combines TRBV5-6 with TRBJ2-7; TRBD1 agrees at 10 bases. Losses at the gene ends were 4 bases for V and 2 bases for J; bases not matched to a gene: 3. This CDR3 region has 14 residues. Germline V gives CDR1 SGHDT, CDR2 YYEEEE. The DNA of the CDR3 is TGTGCCAGCAGCCCGGGACAGGGGCCCTACGAGCAGTACTTC. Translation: CASSPGQGPYEQYF.